Sequencing of this TCR beta chain was carried out in a study of beta chain features in type 1 diabetes. On this clone: What it recognizes is unknown.

CDR3 size: 14 residues. The germline V and J ends were trimmed by 7 bases and 5 bases, with 17 bases remaining between them. The V gene's germline CDR1 is SEHNR and CDR2 FQNEAQ (reference sequence). The investigators reverse transcribed all of the isolated RNA, so they sequenced expressed TCRB transcripts. This table comes from immunoSEQ multiplex PCR, and its TCRdb copy is limited to in-frame clones, with some not included. There are hundreds of thousands of clones in the sample; around 28% occur only once, and 0.065% lies in the top ten. Whole-study results and caveats: In patients and controls equally, PCR might favor templates that are shorter. Patients with Type 1 diabetes showed moderately but significantly shorter TCRB CDR3s in all four CD4+ subsets.

The chain recombines TRBV7-9 with TRBJ2-5; D is undetermined. The material sequenced was naive CD4+ T cells from blood. The TCR sequence derives from a man aged 18 to 29 in good health. Written as DNA, the CDR3 is TGTGCCAGCACCTTCCCGGGCCTTATGGAGACCCAGTACTTC. Amino acid sequence: CASTFPGLMETQYF.